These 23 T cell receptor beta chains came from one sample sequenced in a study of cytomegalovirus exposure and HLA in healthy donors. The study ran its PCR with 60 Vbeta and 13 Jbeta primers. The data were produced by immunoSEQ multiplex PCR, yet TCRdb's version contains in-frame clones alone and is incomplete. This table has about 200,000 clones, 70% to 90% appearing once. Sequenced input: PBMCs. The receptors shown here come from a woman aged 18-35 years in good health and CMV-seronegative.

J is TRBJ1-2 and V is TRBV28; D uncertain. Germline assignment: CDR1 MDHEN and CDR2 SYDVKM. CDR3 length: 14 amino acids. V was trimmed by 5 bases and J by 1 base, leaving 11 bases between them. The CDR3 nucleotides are TGTGCCAGCAGTCCCCCTCGCGGTAACTATGGCTACACCTTC. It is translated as CASSPPRGNYGYTF.

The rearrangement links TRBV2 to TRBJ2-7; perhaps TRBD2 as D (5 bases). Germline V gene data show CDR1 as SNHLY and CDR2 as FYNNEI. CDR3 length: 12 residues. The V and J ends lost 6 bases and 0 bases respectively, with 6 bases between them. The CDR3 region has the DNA TGTGCCAGCAGCCGGGACTCCTACGAGCAGTACTTC. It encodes CASSRDSYEQYF. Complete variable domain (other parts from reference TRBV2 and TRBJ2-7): EPEVTQTPSHQVTQMGQEVILRCVPISNHLYFYWYRQILGQKVEFLVSFYNNEISEKSEIFDDQFSVERPDGSNFTLKIRSTKLEDSAMYFCASSRDSYEQYFGPGTRLTVT.

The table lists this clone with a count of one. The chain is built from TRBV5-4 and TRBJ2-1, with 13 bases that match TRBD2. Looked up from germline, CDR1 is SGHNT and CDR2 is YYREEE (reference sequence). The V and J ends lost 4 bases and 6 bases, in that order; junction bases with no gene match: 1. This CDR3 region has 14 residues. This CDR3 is CASSGLAGVNEQFF. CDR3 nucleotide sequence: TGTGCCAGCAGCGGACTAGCGGGAGTCAATGAGCAGTTCTTC. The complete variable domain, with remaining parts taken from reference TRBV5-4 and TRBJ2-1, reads ETGVTQSPTHLIKTRGQQVTLRCSSQSGHNTVSWYQQALGQGPQFIFQYYREEENGRGNFPPRFSGLQFPNYSSELNVNALELDDSALYLCASSGLAGVNEQFFGPGTRLTVL.

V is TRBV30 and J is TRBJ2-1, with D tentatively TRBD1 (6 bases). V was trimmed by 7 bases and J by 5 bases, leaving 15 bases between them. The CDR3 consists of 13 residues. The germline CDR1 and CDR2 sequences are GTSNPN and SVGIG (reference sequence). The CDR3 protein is CASSMDRDNEQFF. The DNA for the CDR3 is TGTGCCTCATCCATGGACAGAGACAATGAGCAGTTCTTC.

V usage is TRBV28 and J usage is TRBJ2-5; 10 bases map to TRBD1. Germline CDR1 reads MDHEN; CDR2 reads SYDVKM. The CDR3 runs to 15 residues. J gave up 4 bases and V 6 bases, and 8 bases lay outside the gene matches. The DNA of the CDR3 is TGTGCCAGCAGGATGAGACAGGGGGCGGGAGAGACCCAGTACTTC. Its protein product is CASRMRQGAGETQYF.

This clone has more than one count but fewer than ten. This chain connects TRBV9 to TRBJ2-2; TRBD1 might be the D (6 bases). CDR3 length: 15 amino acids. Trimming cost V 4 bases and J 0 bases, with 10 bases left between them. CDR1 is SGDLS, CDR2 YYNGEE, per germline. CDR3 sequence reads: CASSPGQSNTGELFF. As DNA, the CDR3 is TGTGCCAGCAGCCCCGGACAGTCGAACACCGGGGAGCTGTTTTTT. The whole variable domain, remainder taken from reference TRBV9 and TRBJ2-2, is DSGVTQTPKHLITATGQRVTLRCSPRSGDLSVYWYQQSLDQGLQFLIQYYNGEERAKGNILERFSAQQFPDLHSELNLSSLELGDSALYFCASSPGQSNTGELFFGEGSRLTVL.

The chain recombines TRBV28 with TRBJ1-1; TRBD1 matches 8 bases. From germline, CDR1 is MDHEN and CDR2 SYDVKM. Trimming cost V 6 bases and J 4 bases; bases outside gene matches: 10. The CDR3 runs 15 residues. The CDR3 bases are TGTGCCAGCAGGAGCAACAGACAGGGGACCACTGAAGCTTTCTTT. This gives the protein CASRSNRQGTTEAFF. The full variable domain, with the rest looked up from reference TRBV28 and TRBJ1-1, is DVKVTQSSRYLVKRTGEKVFLECVQDMDHENMFWYRQDPGLGLRLIYFSYDVKMKEKGDIPEGYSVSREKKERFSLILESASTNQTSMYLCASRSNRQGTTEAFFGQGTRLTVV.

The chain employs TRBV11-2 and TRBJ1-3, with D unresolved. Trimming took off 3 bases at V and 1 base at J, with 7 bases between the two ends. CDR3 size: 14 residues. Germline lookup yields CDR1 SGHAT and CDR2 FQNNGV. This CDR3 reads CASSLVRSGNTIYF. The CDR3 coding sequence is TGTGCCAGCAGCTTGGTTAGATCTGGAAACACCATATATTTT.

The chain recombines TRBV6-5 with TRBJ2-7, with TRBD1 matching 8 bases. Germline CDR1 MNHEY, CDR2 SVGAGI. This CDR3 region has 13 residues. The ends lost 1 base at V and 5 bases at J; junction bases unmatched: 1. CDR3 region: CASSYLDRDEQYF. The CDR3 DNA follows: TGTGCCAGCAGTTACTTGGACAGGGACGAGCAGTACTTC.

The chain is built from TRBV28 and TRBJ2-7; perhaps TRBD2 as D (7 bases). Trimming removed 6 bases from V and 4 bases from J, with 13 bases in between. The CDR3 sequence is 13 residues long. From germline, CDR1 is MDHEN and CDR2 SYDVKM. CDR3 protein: CASSGGPPYEQYF. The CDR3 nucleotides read TGTGCCAGCAGCGGGGGGCCGCCGTACGAGCAGTACTTC.

The chain's CDR3 is CASSADYFTGELFF. The CDR3 nucleotides are TGTGCCAGCAGTGCCGACTACTTCACCGGGGAGCTGTTTTTT. V is TRBV6-1 and J is TRBJ2-2, with D tentatively TRBD2 (5 bases). Germline lookup yields CDR1 MNHNS and CDR2 SASEGT. The CDR3 has 14 residues. V lost 4 bases and J 4 bases, leaving 10 bases between the germline ends.

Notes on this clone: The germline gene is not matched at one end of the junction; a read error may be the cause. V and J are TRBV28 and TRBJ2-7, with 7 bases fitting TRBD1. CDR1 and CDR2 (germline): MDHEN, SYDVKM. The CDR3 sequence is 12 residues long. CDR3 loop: CASSFSWDSSDF. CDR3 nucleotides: TGTGCCAGCAGTTTCTCGTGGGACAGTTCCGACTTC.

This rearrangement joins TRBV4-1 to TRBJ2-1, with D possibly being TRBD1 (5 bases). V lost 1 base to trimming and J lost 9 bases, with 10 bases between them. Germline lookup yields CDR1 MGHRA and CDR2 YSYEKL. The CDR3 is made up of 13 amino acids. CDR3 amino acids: CASSQVRGFEQFF. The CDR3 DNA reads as TGCGCCAGCAGCCAAGTTAGGGGATTTGAGCAGTTCTTC.

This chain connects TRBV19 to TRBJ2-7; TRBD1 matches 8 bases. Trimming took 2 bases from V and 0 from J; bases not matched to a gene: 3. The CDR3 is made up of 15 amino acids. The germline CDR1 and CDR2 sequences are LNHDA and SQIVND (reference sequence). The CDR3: CASSIQQGVSYEQYF. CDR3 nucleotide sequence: TGTGCCAGTAGTATACAACAGGGGGTCTCCTACGAGCAGTACTTC.

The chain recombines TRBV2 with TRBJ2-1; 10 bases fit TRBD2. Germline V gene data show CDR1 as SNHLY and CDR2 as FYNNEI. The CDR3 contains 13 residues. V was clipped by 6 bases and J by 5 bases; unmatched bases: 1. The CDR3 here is CASSTSGNNEQFF. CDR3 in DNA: TGTGCCAGCAGCACTAGCGGGAACAATGAGCAGTTCTTC.

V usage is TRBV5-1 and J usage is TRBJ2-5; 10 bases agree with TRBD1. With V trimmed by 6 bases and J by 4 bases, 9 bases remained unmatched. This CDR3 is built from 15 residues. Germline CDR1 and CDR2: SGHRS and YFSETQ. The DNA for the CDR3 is TGCGCCAGCAAACTCGGGACAGGGGCTGGAGAGACCCAGTACTTC. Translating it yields CASKLGTGAGETQYF.

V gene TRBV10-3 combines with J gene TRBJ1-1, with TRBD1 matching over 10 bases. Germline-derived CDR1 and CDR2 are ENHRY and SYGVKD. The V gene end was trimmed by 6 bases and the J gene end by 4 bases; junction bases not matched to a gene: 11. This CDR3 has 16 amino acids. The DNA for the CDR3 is TGTGCCATCAGGAGAGGGACAGGGGACGATGGCACTGAAGCTTTCTTT. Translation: CAIRRGTGDDGTEAFF.

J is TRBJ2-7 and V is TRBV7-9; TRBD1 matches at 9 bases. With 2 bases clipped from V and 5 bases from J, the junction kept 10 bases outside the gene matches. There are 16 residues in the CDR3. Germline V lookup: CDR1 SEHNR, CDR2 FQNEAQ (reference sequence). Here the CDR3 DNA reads TGTGCCAGCAGCTTACGAACCGGGACAGGGTCTCACGAGCAGTACTTC. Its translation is CASSLRTGTGSHEQYF.

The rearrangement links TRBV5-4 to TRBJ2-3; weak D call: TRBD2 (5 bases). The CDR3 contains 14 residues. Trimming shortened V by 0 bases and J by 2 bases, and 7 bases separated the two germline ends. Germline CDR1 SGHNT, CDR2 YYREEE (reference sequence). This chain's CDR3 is CASSLGGHTDTQYF. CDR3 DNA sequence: TGTGCCAGCAGCTTGGGAGGGCACACAGATACGCAGTATTTT. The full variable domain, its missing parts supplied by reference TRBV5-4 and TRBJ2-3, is ETGVTQSPTHLIKTRGQQVTLRCSSQSGHNTVSWYQQALGQGPQFIFQYYREEENGRGNFPPRFSGLQFPNYSSELNVNALELDDSALYLCASSLGGHTDTQYFGPGTRLTVL.

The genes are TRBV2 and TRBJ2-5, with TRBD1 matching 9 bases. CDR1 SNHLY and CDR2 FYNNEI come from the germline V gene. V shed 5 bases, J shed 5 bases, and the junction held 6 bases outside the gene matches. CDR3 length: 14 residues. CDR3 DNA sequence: TGTGCCAGCAGTTCCGGGACAGGGATGGAGACCCAGTACTTC. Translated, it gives CASSSGTGMETQYF.

CDR3 protein: CASSLGGRFNEQFF. The DNA of the CDR3 is TGTGCCAGCAGCTTAGGCGGCAGATTCAATGAGCAGTTCTTC. The gene calls are TRBV7-2 and TRBJ2-1; D unclear. Germline V gene sequence: CDR1 SGHTA, CDR2 FQGNSA. The CDR3 is 14 residues long. V was trimmed by 1 base and J by 6 bases, leaving 10 bases between them.

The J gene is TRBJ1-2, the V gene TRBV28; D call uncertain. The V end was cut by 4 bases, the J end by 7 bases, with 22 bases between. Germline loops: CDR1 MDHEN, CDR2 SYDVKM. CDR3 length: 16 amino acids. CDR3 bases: TGTGCCAGCAGTTCCTCGACTTCTTTTTTAGGTCGTGGCTACACCTTC. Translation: CASSSSTSFLGRGYTF.

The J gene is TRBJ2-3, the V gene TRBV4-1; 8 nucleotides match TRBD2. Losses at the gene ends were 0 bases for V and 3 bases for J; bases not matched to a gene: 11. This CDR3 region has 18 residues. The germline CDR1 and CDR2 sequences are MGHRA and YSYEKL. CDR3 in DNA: TGCGCCAGCAGCCAAGATCGGGGGGGGCTAGCGGAAACAGATACGCAGTATTTT. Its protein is CASSQDRGGLAETDTQYF.